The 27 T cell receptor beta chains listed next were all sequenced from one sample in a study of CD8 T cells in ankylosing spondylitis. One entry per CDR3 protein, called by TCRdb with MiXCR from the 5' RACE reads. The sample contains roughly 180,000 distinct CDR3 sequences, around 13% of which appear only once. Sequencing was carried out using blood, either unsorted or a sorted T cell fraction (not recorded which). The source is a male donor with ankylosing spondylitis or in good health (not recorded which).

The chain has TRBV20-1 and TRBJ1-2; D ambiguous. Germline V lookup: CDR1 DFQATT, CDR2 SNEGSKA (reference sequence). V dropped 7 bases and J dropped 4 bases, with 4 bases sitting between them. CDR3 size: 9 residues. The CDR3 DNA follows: TGCAGTGGCCCCTATGGCTACACCTTC. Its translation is CSGPYGYTF.

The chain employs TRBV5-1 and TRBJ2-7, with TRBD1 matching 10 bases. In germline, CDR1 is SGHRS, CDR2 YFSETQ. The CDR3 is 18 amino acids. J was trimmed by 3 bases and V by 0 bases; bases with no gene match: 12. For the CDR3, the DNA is TGCGCCAGCAGCTTGGGTGATTTAAGAGGGACAGGGGTCTACGAGCAGTACTTC. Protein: CASSLGDLRGTGVYEQYF.

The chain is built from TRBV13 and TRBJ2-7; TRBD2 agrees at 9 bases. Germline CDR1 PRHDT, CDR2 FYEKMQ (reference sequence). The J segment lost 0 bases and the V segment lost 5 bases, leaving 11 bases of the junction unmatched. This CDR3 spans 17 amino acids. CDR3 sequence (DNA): TGTGCCAGCAGCCCACGTTGGCTTAGCGGGAGCTCCTACGAGCAGTACTTC. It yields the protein CASSPRWLSGSSYEQYF.

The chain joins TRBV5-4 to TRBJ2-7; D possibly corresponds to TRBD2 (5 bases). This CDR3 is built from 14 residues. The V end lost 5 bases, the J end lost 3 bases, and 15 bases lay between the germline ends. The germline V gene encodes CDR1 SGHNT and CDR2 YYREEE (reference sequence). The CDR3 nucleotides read TGTGCCAGCAGTCGTGGACGGGGATTCTACGAGCAGTACTTC. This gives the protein CASSRGRGFYEQYF. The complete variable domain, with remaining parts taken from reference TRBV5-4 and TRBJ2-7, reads ETGVTQSPTHLIKTRGQQVTLRCSSQSGHNTVSWYQQALGQGPQFIFQYYREEENGRGNFPPRFSGLQFPNYSSELNVNALELDDSALYLCASSRGRGFYEQYFGPGTRLTVT.

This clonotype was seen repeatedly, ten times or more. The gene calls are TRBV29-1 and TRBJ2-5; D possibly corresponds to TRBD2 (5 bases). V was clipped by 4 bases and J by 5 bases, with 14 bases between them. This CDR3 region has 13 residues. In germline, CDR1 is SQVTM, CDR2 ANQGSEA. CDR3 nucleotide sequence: TGCAGCGTTGGCGGACTCCTAGGGGAGACCCAGTACTTC. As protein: CSVGGLLGETQYF.

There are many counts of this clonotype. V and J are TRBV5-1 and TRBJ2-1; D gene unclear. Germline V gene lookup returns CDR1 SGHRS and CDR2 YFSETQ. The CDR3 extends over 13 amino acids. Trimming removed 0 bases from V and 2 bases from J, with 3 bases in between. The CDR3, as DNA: TGCGCCAGCAGCTTGGATCCCTACAATGAGCAGTTCTTC. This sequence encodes CASSLDPYNEQFF.

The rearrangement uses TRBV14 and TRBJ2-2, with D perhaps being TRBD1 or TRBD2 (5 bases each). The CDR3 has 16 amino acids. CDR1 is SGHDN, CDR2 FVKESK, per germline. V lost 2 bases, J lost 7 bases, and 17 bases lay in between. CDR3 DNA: TGTGCCAGCAGCCAAATATATGGGACCTGGGTCGGGGAGCTGTTTTTT. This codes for CASSQIYGTWVGELFF.

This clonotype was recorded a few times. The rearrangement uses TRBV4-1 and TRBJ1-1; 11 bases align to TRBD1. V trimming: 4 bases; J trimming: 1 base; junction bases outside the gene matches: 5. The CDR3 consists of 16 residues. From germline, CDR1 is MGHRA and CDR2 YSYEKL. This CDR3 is CASSLSGQGGNTEAFF. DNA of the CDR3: TGCGCCAGCAGCCTCTCGGGACAGGGGGGGAACACTGAAGCTTTCTTT.

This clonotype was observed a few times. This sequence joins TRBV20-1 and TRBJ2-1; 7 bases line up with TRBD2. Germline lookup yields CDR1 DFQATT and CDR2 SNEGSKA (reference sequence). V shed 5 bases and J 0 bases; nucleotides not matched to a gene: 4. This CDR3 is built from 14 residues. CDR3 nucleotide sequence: TGCAGTGCTGCTAGCGGAAGCTCCTACAATGAGCAGTTCTTC. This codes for CSAASGSSYNEQFF.

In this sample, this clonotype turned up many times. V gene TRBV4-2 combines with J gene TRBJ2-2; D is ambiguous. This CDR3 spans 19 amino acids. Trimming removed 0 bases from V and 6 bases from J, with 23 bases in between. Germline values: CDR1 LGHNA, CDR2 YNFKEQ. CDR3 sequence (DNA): TGTGCCAGCAGCCAAGAACCATATGAAGTTCGCCGTGGCCCCGGGGAGCTGTTTTTT. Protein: CASSQEPYEVRRGPGELFF.

This chain's CDR3 is CASSRPVDSGNYNEQFF. DNA of the CDR3: TGCGCCAGCAGCCGGCCGGTGGATAGCGGGAACTACAATGAGCAGTTCTTC. The chain joins TRBV4-1 to TRBJ2-1, with 8 bases matching TRBD2. CDR1 and CDR2 (germline): MGHRA, YSYEKL. The V gene end was trimmed by 4 bases and the J gene end by 3 bases; junction bases not matched to a gene: 11. CDR3 length: 17 residues.

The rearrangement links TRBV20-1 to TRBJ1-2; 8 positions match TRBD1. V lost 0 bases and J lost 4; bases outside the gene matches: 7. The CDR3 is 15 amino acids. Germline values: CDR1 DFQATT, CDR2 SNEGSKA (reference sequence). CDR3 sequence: CSARDQGQESYGYTF. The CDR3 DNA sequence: TGCAGTGCTAGAGATCAGGGACAGGAGTCCTATGGCTACACCTTC.

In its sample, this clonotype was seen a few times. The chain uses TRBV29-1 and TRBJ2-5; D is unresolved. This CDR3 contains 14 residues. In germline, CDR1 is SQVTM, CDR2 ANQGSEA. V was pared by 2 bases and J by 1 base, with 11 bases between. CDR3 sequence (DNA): TGCAGCGTTGAAAGGCCCGGATCCCAAGAGACCCAGTACTTC. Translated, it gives CSVERPGSQETQYF.

CDR3 sequence (DNA): TGTGCCAGCAGTGAATTAAGAGGGACGGAGAACACCGGGGAGCTGTTTTTT. Translating it yields CASSELRGTENTGELFF. This chain links TRBV25-1 with TRBJ2-2; D possibly uses TRBD1 or TRBD2 (5 bases each). Germline V CDR1 and CDR2: MGHDK, SYGVNS. The CDR3 consists of 17 residues. Between the trimmed V and J ends, which lost 1 base and 1 base, there was a span of 13 bases.

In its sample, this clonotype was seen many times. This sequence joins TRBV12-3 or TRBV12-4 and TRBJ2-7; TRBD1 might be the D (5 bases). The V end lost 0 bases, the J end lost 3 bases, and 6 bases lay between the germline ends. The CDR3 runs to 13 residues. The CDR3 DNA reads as TGTGCCAGCAGTTTAGCACAGGTCTACGAGCAGTACTTC. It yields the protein CASSLAQVYEQYF.

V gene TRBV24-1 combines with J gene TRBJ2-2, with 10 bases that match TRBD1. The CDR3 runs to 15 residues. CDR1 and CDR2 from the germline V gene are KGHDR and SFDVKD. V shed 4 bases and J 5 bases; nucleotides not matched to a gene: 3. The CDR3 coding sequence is TGTGCCACCAGTGACGGACAGGGGGAGACCGGGGAGCTGTTTTTT. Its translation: CATSDGQGETGELFF.

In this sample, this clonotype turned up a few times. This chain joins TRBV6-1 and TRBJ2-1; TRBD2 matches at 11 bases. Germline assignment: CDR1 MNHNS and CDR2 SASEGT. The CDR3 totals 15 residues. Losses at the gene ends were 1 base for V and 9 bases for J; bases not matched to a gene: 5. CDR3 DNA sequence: TGTGCCAGCAGTGAAGTAGCGGGAGGGCAGAGTGAGCAGTTCTTC. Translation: CASSEVAGGQSEQFF.

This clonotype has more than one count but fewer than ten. CDR3 sequence (DNA): TGCGCCAGCAGCTTGGATTTCAGCTTAAGCTCCTACAATGAGCAGTTCTTC. Protein product: CASSLDFSLSSYNEQFF. This chain uses TRBV5-1 with TRBJ2-1; no clear D. V lost 0 bases and J lost 0, with 13 bases in between. Germline CDR1 is SGHRS and CDR2 is YFSETQ. The CDR3 sequence is 17 residues long.

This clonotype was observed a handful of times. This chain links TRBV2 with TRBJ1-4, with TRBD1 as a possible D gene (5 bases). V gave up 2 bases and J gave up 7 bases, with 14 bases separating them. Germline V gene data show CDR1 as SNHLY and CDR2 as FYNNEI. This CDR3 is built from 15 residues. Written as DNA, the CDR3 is TGTGCCAGCAGTGAAAGAAGGGGTTGGATTGAAAAACTGTTTTTT. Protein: CASSERRGWIEKLFF.

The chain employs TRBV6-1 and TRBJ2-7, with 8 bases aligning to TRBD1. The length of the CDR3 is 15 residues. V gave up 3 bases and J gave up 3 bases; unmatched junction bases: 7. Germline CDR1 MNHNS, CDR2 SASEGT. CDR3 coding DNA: TGTGCCAGCAGTGAGACAGGGGCCCTCTTCTACGAGCAGTACTTC. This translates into CASSETGALFYEQYF.

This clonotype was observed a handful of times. The CDR3 sequence: CASSPGQGVDEQYF. The CDR3 nucleotides read TGTGCCAGCAGCCCAGGACAGGGAGTCGACGAGCAGTACTTC. The chain uses TRBV7-9 and TRBJ2-7; 8 bases map to TRBD1. Germline loops: CDR1 SEHNR, CDR2 FQNEAQ (reference sequence). This CDR3 contains 14 residues. With 5 bases clipped from V and 5 bases from J, the junction kept 8 bases outside the gene matches.

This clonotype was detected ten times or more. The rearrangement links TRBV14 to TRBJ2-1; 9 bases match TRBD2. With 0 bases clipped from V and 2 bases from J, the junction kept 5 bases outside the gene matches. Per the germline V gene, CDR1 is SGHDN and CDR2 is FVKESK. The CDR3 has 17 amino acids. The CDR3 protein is CASSQDFAGGPYNEQFF. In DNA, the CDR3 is TGTGCCAGCAGCCAAGATTTTGCGGGAGGGCCCTACAATGAGCAGTTCTTC.

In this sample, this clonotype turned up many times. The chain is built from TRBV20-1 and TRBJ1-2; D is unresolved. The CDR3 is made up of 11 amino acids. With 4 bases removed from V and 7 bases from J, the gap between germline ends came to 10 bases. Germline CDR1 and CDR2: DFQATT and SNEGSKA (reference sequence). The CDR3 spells CSAISFFGYTF. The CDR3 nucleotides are TGCAGTGCTATCAGTTTCTTTGGCTACACCTTC.

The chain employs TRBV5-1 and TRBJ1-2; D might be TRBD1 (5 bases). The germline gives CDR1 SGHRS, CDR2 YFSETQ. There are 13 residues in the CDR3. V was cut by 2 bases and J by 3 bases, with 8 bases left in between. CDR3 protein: CASSFSRDYGYTF. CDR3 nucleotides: TGCGCCAGCAGCTTTTCCAGGGACTATGGCTACACCTTC.

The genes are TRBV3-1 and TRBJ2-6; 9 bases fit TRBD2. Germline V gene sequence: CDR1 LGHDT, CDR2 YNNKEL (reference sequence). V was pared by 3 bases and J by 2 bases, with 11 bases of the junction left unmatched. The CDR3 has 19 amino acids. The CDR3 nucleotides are TGTGCCAGCAGCCAGGGACTAGCTCCCATCCCGGCTGGGGCCAACGTCCTGACTTTC. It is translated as CASSQGLAPIPAGANVLTF.

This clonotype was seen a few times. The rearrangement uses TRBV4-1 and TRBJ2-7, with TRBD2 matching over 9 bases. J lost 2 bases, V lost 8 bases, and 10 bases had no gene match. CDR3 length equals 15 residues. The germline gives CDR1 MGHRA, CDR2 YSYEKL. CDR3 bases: TGCGCCAGCTCGCGGGGGGGGAGTTCTACCTACGAGCAGTACTTC. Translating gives CASSRGGSSTYEQYF.

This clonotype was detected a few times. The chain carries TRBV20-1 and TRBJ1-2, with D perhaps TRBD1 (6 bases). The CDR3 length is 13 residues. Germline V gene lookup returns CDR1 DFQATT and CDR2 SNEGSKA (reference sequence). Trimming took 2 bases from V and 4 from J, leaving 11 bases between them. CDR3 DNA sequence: TGCAGTGCTAGATACGGACAGAGCTATGGCTACACCTTC. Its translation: CSARYGQSYGYTF.